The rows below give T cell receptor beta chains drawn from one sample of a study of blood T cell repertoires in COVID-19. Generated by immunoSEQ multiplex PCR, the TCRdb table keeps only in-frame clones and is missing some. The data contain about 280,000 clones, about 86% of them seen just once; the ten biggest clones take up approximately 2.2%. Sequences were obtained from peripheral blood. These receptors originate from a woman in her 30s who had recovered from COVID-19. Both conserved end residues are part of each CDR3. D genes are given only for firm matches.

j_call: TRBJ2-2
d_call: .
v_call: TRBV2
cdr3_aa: CASILNAGTGELFF
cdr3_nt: TGTGCCAGTATATTAAATGCAGGGACCGGGGAGCTGTTTTTT

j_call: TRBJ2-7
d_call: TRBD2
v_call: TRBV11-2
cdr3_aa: CASSRRAGGSSYEQYF
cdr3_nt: TGTGCCAGCAGCCGAAGAGCGGGGGGAAGCTCCTACGAGCAGTACTTC

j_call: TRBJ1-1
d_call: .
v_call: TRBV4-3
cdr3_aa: CASSQATGLGTEAFF
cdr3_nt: TGCGCCAGCAGCCAAGCAACAGGGCTGGGGACTGAAGCTTTCTTT

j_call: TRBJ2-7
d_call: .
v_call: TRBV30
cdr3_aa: CAWADSYYEQYF
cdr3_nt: TGTGCCTGGGCGGACAGCTACTACGAGCAGTACTTC

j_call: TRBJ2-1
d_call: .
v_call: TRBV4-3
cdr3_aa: CASSQERRAEQFF
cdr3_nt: TGCGCCAGCAGCCAAGAACGCAGGGCGGAGCAGTTCTTC

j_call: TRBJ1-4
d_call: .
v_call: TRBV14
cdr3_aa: CASSQDLARKLFF
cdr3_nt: TGTGCCAGCAGCCAAGATCTGGCCCGAAAACTGTTTTTT

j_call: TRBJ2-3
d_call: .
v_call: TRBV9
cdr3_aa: CASSTSGSTDTQYF
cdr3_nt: TGTGCCAGCAGCACCAGCGGGAGCACAGATACGCAGTATTTT

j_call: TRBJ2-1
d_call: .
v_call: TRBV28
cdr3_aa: CASSTWTDQFF
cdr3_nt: TGTGCCAGCAGTACGTGGACAGACCAGTTCTTC

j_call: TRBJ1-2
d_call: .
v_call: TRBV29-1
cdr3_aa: CSVEYGGAGGYTF
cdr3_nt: TGCAGCGTTGAATACGGGGGAGCGGGGGGCTACACCTTC

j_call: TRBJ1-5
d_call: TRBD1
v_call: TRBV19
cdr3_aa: CASRQGQRSQPQHF
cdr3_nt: TGTGCCAGTAGGCAGGGACAGAGGAGTCAGCCCCAGCATTTT